Included here is one TCR beta chain sequence, with context. The antigen is unknown. This sample stems from a study of PD-1 blockade in mismatch repair-deficient tumors. Study-wide background: Patients had around 11 mismatch repair-deficient cancer types and were previously treated and progressing.

All patients were mismatch repair deficient, assessed by either PCR or immunohistochemistry. TCRs were sequenced from a few patients responding to pembrolizumab. Study findings and constraints: Rapid post-treatment expansion, then contraction, generally preceding radiologic response, marked tumor-resident clones.

CDR1 and CDR2 (germline): SEHNR, FQNEAQ (reference sequence). V shed 5 bases and J 8 bases; nucleotides not matched to a gene: 15. The CDR3 is made up of 18 amino acids. Produced via immunoSEQ multiplex PCR; TCRdb's table is partial and in-frame only. Of some 48,000 clones in the sample, over 75% were seen once. This receptor was taken from an adult with mismatch repair-deficient cancer. This sequence joins TRBV7-9 and TRBJ2-1, with 13 bases aligning to TRBD2. The sequencing here drew on PBMCs, taken before pembrolizumab treatment. The CDR3 region has the DNA TGTGCCAGCAGCATAGGGACTAGCGGGATGAGAAGGTTCGATGAGCAGTTCTTC. Amino acid sequence: CASSIGTSGMRRFDEQFF.